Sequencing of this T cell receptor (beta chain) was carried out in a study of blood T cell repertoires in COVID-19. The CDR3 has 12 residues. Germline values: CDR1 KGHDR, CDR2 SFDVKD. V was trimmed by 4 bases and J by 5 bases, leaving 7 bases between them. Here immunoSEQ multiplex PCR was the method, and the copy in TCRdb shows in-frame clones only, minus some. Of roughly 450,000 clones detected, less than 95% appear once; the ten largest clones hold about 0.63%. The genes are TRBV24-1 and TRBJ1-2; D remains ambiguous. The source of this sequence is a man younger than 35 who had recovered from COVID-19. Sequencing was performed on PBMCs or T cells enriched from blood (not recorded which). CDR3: CATSDPPYGYTF. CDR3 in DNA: TGTGCCACCAGTGACCCCCCTTATGGCTACACCTTC.